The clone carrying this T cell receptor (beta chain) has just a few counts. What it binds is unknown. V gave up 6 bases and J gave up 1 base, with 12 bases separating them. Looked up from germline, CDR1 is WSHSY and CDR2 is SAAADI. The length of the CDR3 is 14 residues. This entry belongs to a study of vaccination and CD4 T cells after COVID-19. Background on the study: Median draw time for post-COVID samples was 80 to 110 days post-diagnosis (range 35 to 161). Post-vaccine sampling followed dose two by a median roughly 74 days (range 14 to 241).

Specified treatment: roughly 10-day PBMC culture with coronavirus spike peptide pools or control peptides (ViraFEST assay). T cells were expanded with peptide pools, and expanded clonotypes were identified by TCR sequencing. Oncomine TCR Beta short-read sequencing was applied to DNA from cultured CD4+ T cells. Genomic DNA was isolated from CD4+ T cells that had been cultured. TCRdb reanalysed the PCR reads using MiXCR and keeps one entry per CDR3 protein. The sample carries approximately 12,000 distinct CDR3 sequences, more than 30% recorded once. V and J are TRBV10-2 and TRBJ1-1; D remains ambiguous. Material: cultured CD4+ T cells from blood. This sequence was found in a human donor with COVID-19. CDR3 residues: CASSPRRQNTEAFF. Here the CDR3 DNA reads TGCGCCAGCAGCCCCAGGCGCCAGAACACTGAAGCTTTCTTT.